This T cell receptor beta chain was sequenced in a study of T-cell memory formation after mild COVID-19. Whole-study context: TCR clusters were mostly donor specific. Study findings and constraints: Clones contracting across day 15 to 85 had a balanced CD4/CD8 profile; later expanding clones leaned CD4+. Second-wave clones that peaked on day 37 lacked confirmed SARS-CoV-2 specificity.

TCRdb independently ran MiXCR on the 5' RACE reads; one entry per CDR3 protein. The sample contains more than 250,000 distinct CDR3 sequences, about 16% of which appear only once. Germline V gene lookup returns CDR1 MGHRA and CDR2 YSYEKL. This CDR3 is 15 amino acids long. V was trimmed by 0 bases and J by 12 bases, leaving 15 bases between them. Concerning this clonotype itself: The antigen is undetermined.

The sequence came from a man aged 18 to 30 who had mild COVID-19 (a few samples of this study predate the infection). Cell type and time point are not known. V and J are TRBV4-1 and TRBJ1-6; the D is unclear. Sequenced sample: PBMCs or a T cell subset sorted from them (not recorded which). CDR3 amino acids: CASSQDGPERLPLHF. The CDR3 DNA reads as TGCGCCAGCAGCCAAGATGGTCCGGAACGTCTACCCCTCCACTTT.